The 17 T cell receptor beta chains below were found in one sample sequenced in a study of T cell responses to AZD1222 COVID-19 vaccine. Profiling relied on immunoSEQ multiplex PCR, and the TCRdb table lists in-frame clones only, not all of them. The table shows approximately 100,000 clones, with approximately 90% occurring only once. The sequenced sample was peripheral blood, obtained on day 0 of AZD1222 vaccination. The receptor set was obtained from an adult in good health.

The chain combines TRBV5-1 with TRBJ2-7, with D tentatively TRBD1 (6 bases). V was clipped by 3 bases and J by 0 bases, with 16 bases between them. Germline CDR1 reads SGHRS; CDR2 reads YFSETQ. This CDR3 region has 16 residues. The CDR3 loop reads CASSSSRTQGSYEQYF. CDR3 coding DNA: TGCGCCAGCAGCTCATCCCGTACACAGGGCTCCTACGAGCAGTACTTC.

The gene calls are TRBV19 and TRBJ2-3, with TRBD2 matching over 11 bases. CDR3 size: 15 residues. J gave up 8 bases and V 5 bases, and 9 bases lay outside the gene matches. CDR1 is LNHDA and CDR2 is SQIVND in the germline V gene (reference sequence). The CDR3, as DNA: TGTGCCAGTAGTCCTTATAGTACTAGCGGGGGTACGCAGTATTTT. It specifies CASSPYSTSGGTQYF.

This chain joins TRBV18 and TRBJ2-7; D perhaps matches TRBD1 (6 bases). This CDR3 comprises 15 residues. Per germline, CDR1 KGHSH and CDR2 LQKENI. V was clipped by 0 bases and J by 7 bases, with 16 bases between them. Here the CDR3 DNA reads TGTGCCAGCTCACCACCCACAACAGGGCAGTATGAGCAGTACTTC. Protein sequence: CASSPPTTGQYEQYF.

This chain joins TRBV20-1 and TRBJ2-5; 8 bases align to TRBD1. This CDR3 is built from 14 residues. The V gene end was trimmed by 3 bases and the J gene end by 4 bases; junction bases not matched to a gene: 7. CDR1 is DFQATT, CDR2 SNEGSKA, per germline (reference sequence). CDR3 sequence: CSASPGGAGETQYF. DNA for the CDR3: TGCAGTGCTAGTCCAGGGGGCGCAGGAGAGACCCAGTACTTC.

The rearrangement joins TRBV3-1 (or the pseudogene TRBV3-2) to TRBJ1-2; no firm D call. Trimming pared 2 bases from V and 5 bases from J, leaving 6 bases between. Germline loops: CDR1 LGHDT, CDR2 YNNKEL (reference sequence). The CDR3 covers 12 residues. The CDR3 is CASSQPDYGYTF. In nucleotides, the CDR3 is TGTGCCAGCAGCCAACCCGATTATGGCTACACCTTC.

V usage is TRBV12-3 or TRBV12-4 and J usage is TRBJ1-4; D is ambiguous. This CDR3 is built from 11 residues. V lost 3 bases and J lost 11, with 7 bases in between. CDR3 amino acids: CASSLSGKLFF. The CDR3 nucleotides are TGTGCCAGCAGTTTGAGTGGGAAACTGTTTTTT.

The chain couples TRBV5-4 to TRBJ2-5, with 11 bases lining up with TRBD2. CDR1 is SGHNT, CDR2 YYREEE, per germline (reference sequence). The CDR3 length is 14 residues. V lost 3 bases to trimming and J lost 5 bases; unmatched junction nucleotides: 3. The CDR3 loop is CASSSRTSGETQYF. The CDR3 DNA follows: TGTGCCAGCAGCTCAAGGACTAGCGGGGAGACCCAGTACTTC.

The rearrangement joins TRBV21-1 to TRBJ1-5; the table calls TRBD1, which could not be checked here. TRBV21-1 is reported as a pseudogene. The CDR3 extends over 16 amino acids. The CDR3 loop reads CASSNGTLSPGQPQHF. In nucleotides, the CDR3 is TGTGCCAGCAGCAACGGGACACTATCGCCGGGCCAGCCCCAGCATTTT.

J is TRBJ1-1 and V is TRBV15, with TRBD1 identical over 9 bases. There are 17 residues in the CDR3. Germline V gene lookup returns CDR1 LNHNV and CDR2 YYDKDF (reference sequence). The junction had 18 bases not matched to a gene; V was cut back by 3 bases and J by 10 bases. In DNA form, the CDR3 reads TGTGCCACCAGCAGTCCCGGTGCCGCGACAGGGGGATATAGAGCTTTCTTT. This translates into CATSSPGAATGGYRAFF.

The chain links TRBV5-1 to TRBJ1-4; D is perhaps TRBD1 (5 bases). The CDR3 contains 13 residues. The V gene's germline CDR1 is SGHRS and CDR2 YFSETQ. Between the trimmed V and J ends, which lost 4 bases and 7 bases, there was a span of 11 bases. CDR3 region: CASSRQGSEKLFF. CDR3 DNA sequence: TGCGCCAGCAGCCGCCAGGGTTCTGAAAAACTGTTTTTT.

The V gene is TRBV5-1, the J gene TRBJ1-1; 8 positions agree with TRBD1. The CDR3 has 12 amino acids. V lost 4 bases, J lost 6 bases, and 2 bases stayed unmatched. Germline V lookup: CDR1 SGHRS, CDR2 YFSETQ. In DNA, the CDR3 is TGCGCCAGCAGCACAGGGGGACCTGAAGCTTTCTTT. Its protein is CASSTGGPEAFF.

The chain joins TRBV18 to TRBJ2-5; TRBD1 matches at 7 bases. The junction had 5 bases not matched to a gene; V was cut back by 6 bases and J by 4 bases. CDR1 is KGHSH, CDR2 LQKENI, per germline. This CDR3 comprises 13 residues. CDR3 region: CASSWGQRETQYF. The CDR3 DNA follows: TGTGCCAGCTCTTGGGGACAGCGAGAGACCCAGTACTTC.

This clone occurred a few times. The chain recombines TRBV7-3 with TRBJ2-5, with D possibly matching TRBD2 (6 bases). This CDR3 region has 15 residues. The germline V gene has CDR1 SGHTA and CDR2 FQGTGA. The V and J ends lost 0 bases and 4 bases respectively, with 12 bases between them. The DNA of the CDR3 is TGTGCCAGCAGCTTAACGCCTCTCGGGGGAGAGACCCAGTACTTC. Encoded protein: CASSLTPLGGETQYF.

In the case of this clone: The same CDR3 can be traced to other DNA sequences in this sample. The chain joins TRBV7-2 to TRBJ1-1; D perhaps matches TRBD1 (6 bases). This CDR3 contains 14 residues. Germline CDR1 reads SGHTA; CDR2 reads FQGNSA. Deletions cut 1 base from V and 0 bases from J, with 6 bases between. CDR3 protein: CASSLGQVNTEAFF. In DNA, the CDR3 is TGTGCCAGCAGCTTAGGACAGGTGAACACTGAAGCTTTCTTT. Looking up the rest from reference TRBV7-2 and TRBJ1-1 gives the full variable domain: GAGVSQSPSNKVTEKGKDVELRCDPISGHTALYWYRQSLGQGLEFLIYFQGNSAPDKSGLPSDRFSAERTGGSVSTLTIQRTQQEDSAVYLCASSLGQVNTEAFFGQGTRLTVV.

The count of this clone is one. The V and J genes are TRBV5-1 and TRBJ2-7, with TRBD1 as a possible D gene (6 bases). There are 15 residues in the CDR3. Germline values: CDR1 SGHRS, CDR2 YFSETQ. V was pared by 4 bases and J by 2 bases, with 16 bases between. CDR3 loop: CASSPRGEGTYEQYF. The CDR3 nucleotides are TGCGCCAGCAGCCCCAGGGGAGAGGGGACCTACGAGCAGTACTTC.

V gene TRBV29-1 combines with J gene TRBJ2-7; TRBD1 matches at 12 bases. J gave up 4 bases and V 6 bases, and 7 bases lay outside the gene matches. The CDR3 has 14 amino acids. The V gene's germline CDR1 is SQVTM and CDR2 ANQGSEA. This chain's CDR3 is CSVRKGQGAYEQYF. DNA for the CDR3: TGCAGCGTGCGTAAGGGACAGGGGGCTTACGAGCAGTACTTC.

The chain carries TRBV6-2 or TRBV6-3 and TRBJ2-5; the D gene is possibly TRBD1 (5 bases). The CDR3 has 16 residues. Germline CDR1 is MNHEY and CDR2 is SVGEGT. The ends were cut back, 4 bases at V and 2 bases at J, with 17 bases in the middle. CDR3 region: CASSFGGAASQETQYF. CDR3 nucleotides: TGTGCCAGCAGTTTCGGTGGGGCAGCCTCTCAAGAGACCCAGTACTTC.